The 22 T cell receptor beta chains below all came from one sample that was sequenced in a study of blood T cell repertoires in COVID-19. The data were produced by immunoSEQ multiplex PCR, yet TCRdb's version contains in-frame clones alone and is incomplete. The data hold some 150,000 clones, with about 86% observed a single time. Sequenced: peripheral blood. The source of these receptors is a man between 65 and 85 years old with acute or convalescent COVID-19.

J is TRBJ2-2 and V is TRBV6-2 or TRBV6-3; D is uncertain. This CDR3 is built from 15 residues. V was cut by 0 bases and J by 3 bases, with 8 bases left in between. Germline-derived CDR1 and CDR2 are MNHEY and SVGEGT. The CDR3 DNA reads as TGTGCCAGCAGTTACTCTTTCGGGTACACCGGGGAGCTGTTTTTT. Protein product: CASSYSFGYTGELFF.

Written as DNA, the CDR3 is TGCGCCAGCAGCTTGTCAATGGCAGGGGCGCATGGCTACACCTTC. Encoded protein: CASSLSMAGAHGYTF. J is TRBJ1-2 and V is TRBV5-1; a weak D match, TRBD1 (6 bases). The germline V gene has CDR1 SGHRS and CDR2 YFSETQ. This CDR3 is built from 15 residues. V lost 1 base, J lost 6 bases, and 16 bases lay in between.

The V call is TRBV6-4, the J call TRBJ2-1, with 8 bases aligning to TRBD2. Trimming removed 2 bases from V and 10 bases from J; junction bases left unmatched: 4. Germline assignment: CDR1 MRHNA and CDR2 SNTAGT. This CDR3 comprises 13 residues. CDR3 region: CASSDGASGEQFF. CDR3 nucleotides: TGTGCCAGCAGTGACGGTGCTAGCGGGGAGCAGTTCTTC.

V and J are TRBV11-2 and TRBJ2-3; 11 bases are a match to TRBD2. This CDR3 is 16 amino acids long. V trimming: 0 bases; J trimming: 4 bases; junction bases outside the gene matches: 3. Looked up from germline, CDR1 is SGHAT and CDR2 is FQNNGV. CDR3 DNA sequence: TGTGCCAGCAGCTTAGAACTAGCGGGAGTCCCAGATACGCAGTATTTT. Translation gives CASSLELAGVPDTQYF.

In this sample, this clone turned up once. The chain employs TRBV2 and TRBJ2-3, with D possibly TRBD2 on 5 matching bases. The CDR3 consists of 14 residues. Deletions cut 4 bases from V and 6 bases from J, with 14 bases between. Germline loops: CDR1 SNHLY, CDR2 FYNNEI. The DNA of the CDR3 is TGTGCCAGCAGTGTTCAGCGGAGCGGCGATACGCAGTATTTT. It translates to CASSVQRSGDTQYF.

This chain uses TRBV5-1 with TRBJ2-7; D is perhaps TRBD2 (6 bases). V lost 4 bases and J 1 base, leaving 12 bases between the germline ends. The CDR3 contains 14 residues. Looked up from germline, CDR1 is SGHRS and CDR2 is YFSETQ. The CDR3 DNA is TGCGCCAGCAGCCTACGCGGGATTTCCTACGAGCAGTACTTC. Translation: CASSLRGISYEQYF.

The chain employs TRBV5-1 and TRBJ1-3; D is unresolved. From germline, CDR1 is SGHRS and CDR2 YFSETQ. V lost 0 bases and J 0 bases, leaving 10 bases between the germline ends. The CDR3 length is 16 residues. The CDR3, as DNA: TGCGCCAGCAGCTTGGCTGGCGGGAGCTCTGGAAACACCATATATTTT. Its translation is CASSLAGGSSGNTIYF.

V and J are TRBV6-6 and TRBJ2-1, with a weak D call TRBD1 (6 bases). The V end lost 5 bases, the J end lost 4 bases, and 9 bases lay between the germline ends. The CDR3 contains 13 residues. CDR1 is MNHNY, CDR2 SVGAGI, per germline (reference sequence). The CDR3 region has the DNA TGTGCCAGCAGTAACGGACAGTACAATGAGCAGTTCTTC. It encodes CASSNGQYNEQFF.

The genes are TRBV2 and TRBJ2-7, with 7 bases identical to TRBD1. From germline, CDR1 is SNHLY and CDR2 FYNNEI. Germline trimming cut 7 bases from V and 6 bases from J; bases unmatched to any gene: 6. The length of the CDR3 is 12 residues. The CDR3 reads CASTTGAGEQYF. In DNA form, the CDR3 reads TGTGCCAGCACTACAGGGGCGGGCGAGCAGTACTTC.

The chain combines TRBV19 with TRBJ1-1; TRBD1 matches at 7 bases. V trimming: 6 bases; J trimming: 6 bases; junction bases outside the gene matches: 7. CDR1 and CDR2 from the germline V gene are LNHDA and SQIVND (reference sequence). The CDR3 has 13 amino acids. CDR3 sequence (DNA): TGTGCCAGTAGACCTGACAGGGCCCCTGAAGCTTTCTTT. Residues: CASRPDRAPEAFF.

In this sample, this clone turned up once. Here the CDR3 DNA reads TGTGCCAGCAGCCACTCGACAGGGTCCGAGCAGTACTTC. Translating it yields CASSHSTGSEQYF. The chain joins TRBV12-3 or TRBV12-4 to TRBJ2-7; 7 bases line up with TRBD1. This CDR3 is 13 amino acids long. V was pared by 6 bases and J by 6 bases, with 8 bases of the junction left unmatched.

The rearrangement joins TRBV19 to TRBJ2-1; TRBD2 agrees at 7 bases. CDR3 size: 15 residues. The V segment lost 6 bases and the J segment 8 bases; nucleotides outside the gene matches: 13. CDR1 and CDR2 (germline): LNHDA, SQIVND (reference sequence). CDR3 region: CASREGLASGDEQFF. In DNA, the CDR3 is TGTGCCAGTAGAGAGGGGCTGGCTAGCGGAGATGAGCAGTTCTTC.

This clone was observed a handful of times. The CDR3 bases are TGCGCCAGCAGCTTGGCCGCAGGGGGCAGAGAGACCCAGTACTTC. As protein: CASSLAAGGRETQYF. V and J are TRBV5-1 and TRBJ2-5, with 8 nucleotides matching TRBD1. This CDR3 has 15 residues. The V gene end was trimmed by 0 bases and the J gene end by 4 bases; junction bases not matched to a gene: 5. Germline V gives CDR1 SGHRS, CDR2 YFSETQ.

A word on this clone: Other DNA sequences in the same sample also yield this CDR3. The V gene is TRBV9, the J gene TRBJ2-7; the D gene is possibly TRBD2 (6 bases). Trimming stripped 0 bases from V and 6 bases from J, with 10 bases between. The CDR3 is 13 amino acids. CDR1 and CDR2 from the germline V gene are SGDLS and YYNGEE. The CDR3 sequence: CASSVVLGGEQYF. Written as DNA, the CDR3 is TGTGCCAGCAGCGTAGTCTTGGGGGGCGAGCAGTACTTC.

The J gene is TRBJ2-1, the V gene TRBV19; 12 positions match TRBD2. Looked up from germline, CDR1 is LNHDA and CDR2 is SQIVND (reference sequence). CDR3 size: 15 residues. J gave up 4 bases and V 7 bases, and 5 bases lay outside the gene matches. CDR3 loop: CASNLAGGVYNEQFF. CDR3 nucleotides: TGTGCCAGTAATCTAGCGGGAGGGGTTTACAATGAGCAGTTCTTC.

This clone has only a few counts. The chain employs TRBV15 and TRBJ1-5, with TRBD1 identical over 9 bases. This CDR3 comprises 15 residues. CDR1 and CDR2 from the germline V gene are LNHNV and YYDKDF (reference sequence). The ends lost 4 bases at V and 4 bases at J; junction bases unmatched: 5. The CDR3 nucleotides read TGTGCCACCAGCAAAGAACAGGGGGCGAATCAGCCCCAGCATTTT. It translates to CATSKEQGANQPQHF.

J is TRBJ2-1 and V is TRBV20-1; TRBD2 aligns across 11 bases. Germline V CDR1 and CDR2: DFQATT, SNEGSKA (reference sequence). With V trimmed by 3 bases and J by 5 bases, 9 bases remained unmatched. CDR3 size: 16 residues. The CDR3 loop reads CSASSGRVEVNNEQFF. CDR3 in DNA: TGCAGTGCTAGTAGCGGGAGGGTTGAAGTTAACAATGAGCAGTTCTTC.

The chain is built from TRBV6-6 and TRBJ2-7; TRBD2 matches 7 bases. The V and J ends lost 0 bases and 4 bases, in that order; junction bases with no gene match: 9. CDR3 length: 16 amino acids. The V gene's germline CDR1 is MNHNY and CDR2 SVGAGI (reference sequence). CDR3 in amino acids: CASSYSNPAGPYEQYF. CDR3 bases: TGTGCCAGCAGTTACTCGAACCCAGCGGGACCATACGAGCAGTACTTC.

The chain uses TRBV29-1 and TRBJ2-7; 10 positions agree with TRBD1. Trimming took 5 bases from V and 2 from J; bases not matched to a gene: 6. CDR1 is SQVTM and CDR2 is ANQGSEA in the germline V gene. The CDR3 spans 14 residues. The CDR3: CSVLTGTGAYEQYF. Written as DNA, the CDR3 is TGCAGCGTTCTAACCGGGACAGGGGCCTACGAGCAGTACTTC.

V gene TRBV29-1 combines with J gene TRBJ2-5; 9 bases agree with TRBD2. V lost 6 bases to trimming and J lost 4 bases; unmatched junction nucleotides: 12. The germline gives CDR1 SQVTM, CDR2 ANQGSEA. CDR3 size: 15 residues. The CDR3, as DNA: TGCAGCGTAGAAACAAGCGGGAGGCGGGCAGAGACCCAGTACTTC. It yields the protein CSVETSGRRAETQYF.

The gene calls are TRBV28 and TRBJ2-7; 10 bases are shared with TRBD1. Germline values: CDR1 MDHEN, CDR2 SYDVKM. The CDR3 is 14 residues long. Trimming at V came to 4 bases and at J to 7 bases, leaving 7 bases not matched to a gene. The CDR3 sequence is CASSSRQGAREQYF. CDR3 DNA: TGTGCCAGCAGTTCAAGACAGGGGGCCAGGGAGCAGTACTTC.

The chain is built from TRBV9 and TRBJ1-2, with TRBD1 matching over 8 bases. CDR1 and CDR2 (germline): SGDLS, YYNGEE. This CDR3 spans 16 amino acids. After removal of 4 bases from V and 4 bases from J, the junction contained 12 bases not matched to a gene. In DNA, the CDR3 is TGTGCCAGCAGCCCTACCGGGACAGGTCTCTCCTATGGCTACACCTTC. Protein product: CASSPTGTGLSYGYTF. The full variable domain, with the rest looked up from reference TRBV9 and TRBJ1-2, is DSGVTQTPKHLITATGQRVTLRCSPRSGDLSVYWYQQSLDQGLQFLIQYYNGEERAKGNILERFSAQQFPDLHSELNLSSLELGDSALYFCASSPTGTGLSYGYTFGSGTRLTVV.